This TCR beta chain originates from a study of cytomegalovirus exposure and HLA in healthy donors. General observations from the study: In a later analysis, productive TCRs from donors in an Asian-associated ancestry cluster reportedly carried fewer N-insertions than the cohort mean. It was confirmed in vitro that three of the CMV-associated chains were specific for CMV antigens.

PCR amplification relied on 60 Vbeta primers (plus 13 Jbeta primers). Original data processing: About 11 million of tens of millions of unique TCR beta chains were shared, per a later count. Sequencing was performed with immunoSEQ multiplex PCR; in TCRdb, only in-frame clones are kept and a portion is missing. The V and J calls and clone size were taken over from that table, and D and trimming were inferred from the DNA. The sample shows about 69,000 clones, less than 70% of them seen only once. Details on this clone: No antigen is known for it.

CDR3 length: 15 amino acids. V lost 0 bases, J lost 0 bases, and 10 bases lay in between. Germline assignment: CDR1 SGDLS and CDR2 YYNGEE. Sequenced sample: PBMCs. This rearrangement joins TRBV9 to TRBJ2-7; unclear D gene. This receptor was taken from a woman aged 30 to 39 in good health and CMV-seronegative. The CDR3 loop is CASSVEAGNSYEQYF. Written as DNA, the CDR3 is TGTGCCAGCAGCGTAGAGGCAGGTAACTCCTACGAGCAGTACTTC.